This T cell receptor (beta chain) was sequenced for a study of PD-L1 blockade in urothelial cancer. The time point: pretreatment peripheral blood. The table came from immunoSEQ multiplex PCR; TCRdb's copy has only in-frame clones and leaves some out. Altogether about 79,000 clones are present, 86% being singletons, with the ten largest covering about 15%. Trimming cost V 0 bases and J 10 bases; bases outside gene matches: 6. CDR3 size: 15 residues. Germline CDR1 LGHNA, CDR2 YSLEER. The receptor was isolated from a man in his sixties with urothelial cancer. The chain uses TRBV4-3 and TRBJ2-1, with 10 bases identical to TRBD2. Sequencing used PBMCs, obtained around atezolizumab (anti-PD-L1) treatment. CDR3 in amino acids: CASSQDLAGGREQFF. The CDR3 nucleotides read TGCGCCAGCAGCCAAGATTTAGCGGGGGGACGCGAGCAGTTCTTC.